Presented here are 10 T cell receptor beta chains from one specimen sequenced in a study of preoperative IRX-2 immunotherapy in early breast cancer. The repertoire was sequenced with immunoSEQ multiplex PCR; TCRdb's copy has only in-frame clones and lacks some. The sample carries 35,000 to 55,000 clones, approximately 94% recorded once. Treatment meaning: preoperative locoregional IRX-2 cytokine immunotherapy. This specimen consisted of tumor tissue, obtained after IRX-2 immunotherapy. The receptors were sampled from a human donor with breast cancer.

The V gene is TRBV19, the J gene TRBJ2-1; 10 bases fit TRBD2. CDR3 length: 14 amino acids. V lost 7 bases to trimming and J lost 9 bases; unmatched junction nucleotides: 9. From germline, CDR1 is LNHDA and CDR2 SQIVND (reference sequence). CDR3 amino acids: CASKRGGQRGEQFF. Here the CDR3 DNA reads TGTGCCAGTAAGCGGGGGGGGCAACGTGGTGAGCAGTTCTTC.

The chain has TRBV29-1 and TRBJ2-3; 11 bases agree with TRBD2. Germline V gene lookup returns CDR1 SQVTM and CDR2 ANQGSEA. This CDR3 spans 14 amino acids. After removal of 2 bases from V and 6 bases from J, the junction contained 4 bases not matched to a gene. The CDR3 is CSVETSGGDDTQYF. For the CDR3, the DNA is TGCAGCGTTGAAACTAGCGGGGGCGATGATACGCAGTATTTT.

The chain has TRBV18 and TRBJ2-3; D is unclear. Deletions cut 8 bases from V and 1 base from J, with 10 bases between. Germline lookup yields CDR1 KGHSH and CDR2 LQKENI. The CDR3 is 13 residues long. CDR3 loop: CASMEPGTDTQYF. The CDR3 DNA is TGTGCCAGCATGGAACCGGGCACAGATACGCAGTATTTT.

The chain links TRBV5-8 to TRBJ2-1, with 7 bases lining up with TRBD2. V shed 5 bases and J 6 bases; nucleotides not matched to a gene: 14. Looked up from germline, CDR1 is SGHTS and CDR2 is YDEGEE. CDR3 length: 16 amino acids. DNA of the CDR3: TGTGCCAGCAGTTCAAGCCGGGGGTGGGGGGGCAATGAGCAGTTCTTC. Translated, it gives CASSSSRGWGGNEQFF.

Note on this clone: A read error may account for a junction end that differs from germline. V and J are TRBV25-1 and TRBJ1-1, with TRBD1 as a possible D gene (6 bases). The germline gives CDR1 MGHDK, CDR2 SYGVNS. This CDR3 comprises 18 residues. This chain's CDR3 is CANSVSGDFNLMNTEAFF. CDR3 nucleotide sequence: TGTGCCAACAGTGTCTCAGGGGACTTTAACCTAATGAACACTGAAGCTTTCTTT.

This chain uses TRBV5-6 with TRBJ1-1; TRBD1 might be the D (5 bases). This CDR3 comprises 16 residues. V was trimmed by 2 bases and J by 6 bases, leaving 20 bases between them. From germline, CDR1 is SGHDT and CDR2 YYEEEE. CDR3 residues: CASSFPTGLGVSEAFF. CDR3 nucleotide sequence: TGTGCCAGCAGCTTCCCGACCGGCTTGGGGGTCTCTGAAGCTTTCTTT.

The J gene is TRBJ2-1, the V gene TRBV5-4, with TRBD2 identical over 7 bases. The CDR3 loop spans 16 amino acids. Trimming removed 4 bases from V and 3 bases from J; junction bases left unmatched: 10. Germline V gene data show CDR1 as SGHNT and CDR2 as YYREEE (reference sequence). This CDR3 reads CASSLGGRAVYNEQFF. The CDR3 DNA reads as TGTGCCAGCAGCCTCGGGGGGAGGGCCGTCTACAATGAGCAGTTCTTC.

In DNA form, the CDR3 reads TGCAGCGGGCAGGGGGCGACCAAAAACATTCAGTACTTC. Its protein product is CSGQGATKNIQYF. This rearrangement joins TRBV29-1 to TRBJ2-4; 8 bases align to TRBD1. Germline V CDR1 and CDR2: SQVTM, ANQGSEA. There are 13 residues in the CDR3. V trimming: 7 bases; J trimming: 2 bases; junction bases outside the gene matches: 4.

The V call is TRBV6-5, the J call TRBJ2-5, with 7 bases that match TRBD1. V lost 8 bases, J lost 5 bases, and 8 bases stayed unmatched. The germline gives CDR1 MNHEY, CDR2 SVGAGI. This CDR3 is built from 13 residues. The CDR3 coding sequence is TGTGCCAGCCGAGACAGGGTCGTGGAGACCCAGTACTTC. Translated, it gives CASRDRVVETQYF.

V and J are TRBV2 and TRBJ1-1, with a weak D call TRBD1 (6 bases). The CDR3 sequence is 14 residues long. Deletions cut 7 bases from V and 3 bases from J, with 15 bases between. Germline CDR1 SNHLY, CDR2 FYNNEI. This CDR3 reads CASNPHRVDTEAFF. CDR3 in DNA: TGTGCCAGCAACCCCCACAGGGTGGACACTGAAGCTTTCTTT.